The clone carrying this T cell receptor beta chain was recorded once. Authors' processing steps: Reference gene primers were amplified, and this amplification served to estimate nucleated cell counts. Profiled with immunoSEQ multiplex PCR; TCRdb holds only in-frame clones, not every one. That table gives V, J and clone size, and the DNA gave D and trimming. The sample records 65,000 to 85,000 clones, roughly 77% being singletons. These data come from a study of blood T cell repertoires in COVID-19. Whole-study context: The United States, Italy and Spain were the sources of the acute and convalescent COVID-19 samples. The cDNA or gDNA used as material had been derived from T cells, B-cell-depleted T cells, or PBMCs.

The germline gives CDR1 LNHDA, CDR2 SQIVND (reference sequence). CDR3 length: 13 amino acids. Trimming at V came to 10 bases and at J to 5 bases, leaving 9 bases not matched to a gene. The source material was peripheral blood. This clonotype was obtained from a man aged 45-60 years with active or convalescent COVID-19. The chain employs TRBV19 and TRBJ2-7, with 9 bases lining up with TRBD1. In nucleotides, the CDR3 is TGTGCCACCTCCGGGACAGGGTACGACGAGCAGTACTTC. Its translation is CATSGTGYDEQYF.